The 13 T cell receptor beta chains below were found in one sample sequenced in a study of blood T cells in healthy people across ages. It was with a sample-barcoded 5' primer and a J-beta primer mix that a second PCR of about 6 to 11 cycles was run. TCRdb reanalysed the 5' RACE reads using MiXCR and keeps one entry per CDR3 protein. The top ten hold 25% to 35% of the sample, which has about 830,000 distinct CDR3 sequences, approximately 59% seen once. Sequenced input: blood. These receptors originate from a young man in good health.

The rearrangement uses TRBV20-1 and TRBJ2-5, with D perhaps TRBD2 (5 bases). Germline assignment: CDR1 DFQATT and CDR2 SNEGSKA (reference sequence). The CDR3 covers 15 residues. V was clipped by 4 bases and J by 5 bases, with 20 bases between them. DNA of the CDR3: TGCAGTGCTATAGGGTACAGAAGCGGTGGGGAGACCCAGTACTTC. Translated: CSAIGYRSGGETQYF.

The chain carries TRBV5-1 and TRBJ2-1; D is unresolved. Germline-derived CDR1 and CDR2 are SGHRS and YFSETQ. V shed 0 bases and J shed 9 bases, with 10 bases lying between them. The CDR3 covers 13 residues. CDR3 DNA sequence: TGCGCCAGCAGCTTGGGGCAGGACCCTGAGCAGTTCTTC. Its translation is CASSLGQDPEQFF.

This clonotype was counted only a few times. The chain uses TRBV4-3 and TRBJ2-1, with unresolved D. Deletions cut 4 bases from V and 7 bases from J, with 8 bases between. The V gene's germline CDR1 is LGHNA and CDR2 YSLEER. The CDR3 runs 12 residues. In nucleotides, the CDR3 is TGCGCCAGCAGCCTAACGCCAAATGAGCAGTTCTTC. This sequence encodes CASSLTPNEQFF.

V is TRBV2 and J is TRBJ2-2; maybe TRBD1 (6 bases). This CDR3 comprises 14 residues. The germline gives CDR1 SNHLY, CDR2 FYNNEI. V shed 8 bases and J shed 9 bases, with 19 bases lying between them. The CDR3, as DNA: TGTGCCAGCCTAGGGGGACCCGAGGGCCGGGAGCTGTTTTTT. The encoded protein is CASLGGPEGRELFF.

V gene TRBV7-3 combines with J gene TRBJ2-1, with a possible D match to TRBD1 (5 bases). Trimming cost V 0 bases and J 6 bases, with 12 bases left between them. The CDR3 sequence is 15 residues long. CDR1 SGHTA and CDR2 FQGTGA come from the germline V gene. The CDR3 protein is CASSLTQGACNEQFF. CDR3 nucleotide sequence: TGTGCCAGCAGCTTAACCCAGGGCGCTTGCAATGAGCAGTTCTTC.

The chain couples TRBV7-2 to TRBJ2-1; D perhaps matches TRBD2 (7 bases). CDR3 length: 15 residues. Trimming took off 2 bases at V and 9 bases at J, with 17 bases between the two ends. Germline CDR1 SGHTA, CDR2 FQGNSA. The CDR3 is CASSLWVGGGGEQFF. The CDR3 DNA follows: TGTGCCAGCAGCTTATGGGTGGGAGGGGGTGGTGAGCAGTTCTTC. Using reference TRBV7-2 and TRBJ2-1 for the parts outside the CDR3, the full variable domain is GAGVSQSPSNKVTEKGKDVELRCDPISGHTALYWYRQSLGQGLEFLIYFQGNSAPDKSGLPSDRFSAERTGGSVSTLTIQRTQQEDSAVYLCASSLWVGGGGEQFFGPGTRLTVL.

V is TRBV5-4 and J is TRBJ1-4; weak D call: TRBD1 (5 bases). V was shortened by 4 bases and J by 2 bases, with 12 bases between the two germline ends. CDR3 length equals 15 residues. Germline V gene lookup returns CDR1 SGHNT and CDR2 YYREEE (reference sequence). The CDR3 protein is CASSPGGATNEKLFF. The CDR3 nucleotides are TGTGCCAGCAGCCCGGGAGGGGCGACTAATGAAAAACTGTTTTTT.

The J gene is TRBJ2-4, the V gene TRBV18; no clear D. TRBJ2-7 matches the DNA end more closely, so the J call is doubtful. The length of the CDR3 is 15 residues. The germline gives CDR1 KGHSH, CDR2 LQKENI. In DNA form, the CDR3 reads TGTGCCAGCTCACAATCCAACGATTATAGCCTCGAGCAGTACTTC. Protein: CASSQSNDYSLEQYF.

The CDR3 region has the DNA TGTGCCAGCAGCTCCGGGCCTCTGGGACCCTACGAGCAGTACTTC. Protein product: CASSSGPLGPYEQYF. The V call is TRBV7-9, the J call TRBJ2-5; D tentatively reads TRBD1 or TRBD2 (5 bases each). The end of the DNA is better explained by TRBJ2-7, so the J call may be wrong. The germline gives CDR1 SEHNR, CDR2 FQNEAQ (reference sequence). The CDR3 length is 15 residues.

The rearrangement joins TRBV19 to TRBJ2-1; no clear D gene. The V gene lost 8 bases and the J gene lost 8 bases, with 13 bases spanning the gap. The CDR3 runs to 12 residues. Germline loops: CDR1 LNHDA, CDR2 SQIVND (reference sequence). The CDR3 loop is CASGSIVDEQFF. The CDR3 nucleotides are TGTGCCAGTGGATCAATAGTGGATGAGCAGTTCTTC.

The V and J genes are TRBV5-1 and TRBJ2-3, with 13 nucleotides matching TRBD2. The ends lost 4 bases at V and 11 bases at J; junction bases unmatched: 13. Germline CDR1 is SGHRS and CDR2 is YFSETQ. The CDR3 is 16 amino acids. The CDR3 nucleotides read TGCGCCAGCAGCGCCGGCGACCGGACTAGCGGGGGTGAGCAGTATTTT. Encoded protein: CASSAGDRTSGGEQYF. The variable domain in full, completed from reference TRBV5-1 and TRBJ2-3, reads KAGVTQTPRYLIKTRGQQVTLSCSPISGHRSVSWYQQTPGQGLQFLFEYFSETQRNKGNFPGRFSGRQFSNSRSEMNVSTLELGDSALYLCASSAGDRTSGGEQYFGPGTRLTVL.

The chain combines TRBV6-1 with TRBJ1-1, with D hard to call. The CDR3 loop spans 12 amino acids. Trimming pared 5 bases from V and 7 bases from J, leaving 11 bases between. CDR1 is MNHNS, CDR2 SASEGT, per germline. In nucleotides, the CDR3 is TGTGCCAGCAGTAGACACATCAGTGAAGCTTTCTTT. Translating it yields CASSRHISEAFF.

The gene calls are TRBV13 and TRBJ2-7; 9 positions agree with TRBD1. The CDR3 spans 14 residues. V shed 5 bases and J 2 bases; nucleotides not matched to a gene: 4. Germline CDR1 reads PRHDT; CDR2 reads FYEKMQ (reference sequence). The CDR3 sequence: CASSRQGETYEQYF. CDR3 coding DNA: TGTGCCAGCAGCCGACAGGGGGAAACCTACGAGCAGTACTTC.